This T cell receptor beta chain was captured by sequencing in a study of control samples from healthy donors and cancer patients. Produced via immunoSEQ multiplex PCR; TCRdb's table is partial and in-frame only. Of about 110,000 clones in the sample, 90% were seen once. Germline assignment: CDR1 MDHEN and CDR2 SYDVKM. The CDR3 spans 13 residues. V shed 8 bases and J shed 9 bases, with 17 bases lying between them. This clone has just a few counts. Sequencing used blood. V and J are TRBV28 and TRBJ2-1; D not certain. The sequence was collected from a human donor in good health. The donor label of this sample is uncertain. The CDR3 region is CASRAASAREQFF. The DNA of the CDR3 is TGTGCCAGCCGGGCAGCGAGCGCTCGTGAGCAGTTCTTC.